The 7 T cell receptor beta chains below were found in one sample sequenced in a study of T cells in Graves' hyperthyroidism and ophthalmopathy. Amplified TCR beta CDR3 regions came from RNA transcripts. The primer set for the first-round RT-PCR of the TCR CDR3 was HTBI. TCRdb reanalysed the multiplex PCR reads using MiXCR and keeps one entry per CDR3 protein. The table records approximately 600,000 distinct CDR3 sequences, around 20% of them present only once. The material sequenced was blood. These receptors came from a man aged 25-45 years with Graves' ophthalmopathy.

The chain is built from TRBV28 and TRBJ2-1, with D perhaps matching TRBD1 (5 bases). The CDR3 covers 15 residues. Germline-derived CDR1 and CDR2 are MDHEN and SYDVKM. V dropped 6 bases and J dropped 0 bases, with 12 bases sitting between them. CDR3 nucleotides: TGTGCCAGCAGACGAGACAGTAGCTCCTACAATGAGCAGTTCTTC. It codes for CASRRDSSSYNEQFF.

This clonotype was recorded a few times. The rearrangement uses TRBV28 and TRBJ1-6, with no clear D. V lost 8 bases and J 0 bases, leaving 8 bases between the germline ends. The CDR3 consists of 14 residues. Germline V gene data show CDR1 as MDHEN and CDR2 as SYDVKM. CDR3 bases: TGTGCCAGCGTGACAAGCTCCTATAATTCACCCCTCCACTTT. This translates into CASVTSSYNSPLHF.

This clonotype was found many times. The chain links TRBV11-2 to TRBJ2-7; a possible D gene is TRBD2 (6 bases). Germline V CDR1 and CDR2: SGHAT, FQNNGV. V lost 5 bases and J lost 1, with 12 bases in between. CDR3 length: 14 amino acids. CDR3: CASSIPGLSYEQYF. In DNA, the CDR3 is TGTGCCAGCAGCATCCCGGGACTGTCCTACGAGCAGTACTTC.

The V call is TRBV25-1, the J call TRBJ2-3; TRBD2 agrees at 7 bases. Germline V gene data show CDR1 as MGHDK and CDR2 as SYGVNS. V dropped 2 bases and J dropped 6; count of bases not matched to a gene: 8. The CDR3 extends over 15 amino acids. The CDR3 DNA reads as TGTGCCAGCAGTGAACGCGGGAGAGAATGGGATACGCAGTATTTT. It translates to CASSERGREWDTQYF.

On this clonotype: Being one base from a much bigger clone, this may be a read error. The chain has TRBV3-1 and TRBJ1-1; tentative D call: TRBD1 (5 bases). The CDR3 extends over 16 amino acids. V was shortened by 2 bases and J by 4 bases, with 17 bases between the two germline ends. Germline V CDR1 and CDR2: LGHDT, YNNKEL (reference sequence). CDR3 DNA sequence: TGTGCCAGCAGCCAAACGACGGGGGGGGGTGCCACTGAAGCTTTCTTT. Protein: CASSQTTGGGATEAFF. The full variable domain, rest sourced from reference TRBV3-1 and TRBJ1-1, is DTAVSQTPKYLVTQMGNDKSIKCEQNLGHDTMYWYKQDSKKFLKIMFSYNNKELIINETVPNRFSPKSPDKAHLNLHINSLELGDSAVYFCASSQTTGGGATEAFFGQGTRLTVV.

This sequence joins TRBV7-9 and TRBJ2-1; 11 bases align to TRBD2. The CDR3 contains 15 residues. After removal of 6 bases from V and 5 bases from J, the junction contained 6 bases not matched to a gene. CDR1 is SEHNR, CDR2 FQNEAQ, per germline (reference sequence). This chain's CDR3 is CASRSIAGGHNEQFF. The DNA of the CDR3 is TGTGCCAGCAGGTCTATAGCGGGAGGGCACAATGAGCAGTTCTTC.

This clonotype was seen at least ten times. The chain is built from TRBV7-8 and TRBJ2-7; 11 nucleotides agree with TRBD1. CDR1 SGHVS and CDR2 FQNEAQ come from the germline V gene. V was pared by 2 bases and J by 5 bases, with 2 bases of the junction left unmatched. CDR3 length: 14 residues. The CDR3 nucleotides read TGTGCCAGCAGCTTACGGGACAGGGGGAACGAGCAGTACTTC. This sequence encodes CASSLRDRGNEQYF.